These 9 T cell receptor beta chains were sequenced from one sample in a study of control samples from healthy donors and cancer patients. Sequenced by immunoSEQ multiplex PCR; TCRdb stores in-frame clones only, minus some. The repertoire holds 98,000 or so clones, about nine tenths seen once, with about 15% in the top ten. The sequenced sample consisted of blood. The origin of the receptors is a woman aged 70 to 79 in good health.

The chain's CDR3 is CASSGTTVSYGYTF. The CDR3 bases are TGTGCCAGCAGCGGAACCACAGTGAGCTATGGCTACACCTTC. The chain carries TRBV9 and TRBJ1-2; D gene uncertain. V shed 3 bases and J shed 4 bases, with 13 bases lying between them. Germline loops: CDR1 SGDLS, CDR2 YYNGEE. The CDR3 is 14 residues long.

The CDR3 spells CASSLTGDGNQPQHF. The CDR3, as DNA: TGTGCCAGCAGTTTAACAGGGGATGGCAATCAGCCCCAGCATTTT. The V and J genes are TRBV25-1 and TRBJ1-5, with 7 bases that match TRBD1. The germline V gene encodes CDR1 MGHDK and CDR2 SYGVNS. The CDR3 runs to 15 residues. V trimming: 5 bases; J trimming: 2 bases; junction bases outside the gene matches: 6.

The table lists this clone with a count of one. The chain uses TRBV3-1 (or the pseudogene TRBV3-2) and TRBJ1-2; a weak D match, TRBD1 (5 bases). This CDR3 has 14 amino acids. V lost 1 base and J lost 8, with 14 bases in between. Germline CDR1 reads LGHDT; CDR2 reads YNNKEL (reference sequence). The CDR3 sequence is CASSQALQASGYTF. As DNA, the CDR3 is TGTGCCAGCAGCCAAGCTCTACAGGCATCAGGCTACACCTTC.

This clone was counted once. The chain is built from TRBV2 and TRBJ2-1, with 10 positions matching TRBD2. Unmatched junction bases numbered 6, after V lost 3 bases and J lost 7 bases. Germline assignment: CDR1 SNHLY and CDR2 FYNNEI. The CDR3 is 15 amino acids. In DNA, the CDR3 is TGTGCCAGCAGTGACGAAGCGGGAGGGATTAATGAGCAGTTCTTC. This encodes CASSDEAGGINEQFF.

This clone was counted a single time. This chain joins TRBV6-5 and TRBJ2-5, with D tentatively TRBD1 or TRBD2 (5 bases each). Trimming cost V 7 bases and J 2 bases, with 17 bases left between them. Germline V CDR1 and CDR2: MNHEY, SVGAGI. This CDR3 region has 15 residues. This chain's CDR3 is CASTRIGTAQETQYF. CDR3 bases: TGTGCCAGCACCCGCATAGGGACCGCTCAAGAGACCCAGTACTTC.

The CDR3 spells CASSQGGGKETQYF. The CDR3, as DNA: TGTGCCAGCAGCCAAGGTGGAGGGAAAGAGACCCAGTACTTC. This chain uses TRBV3-1 (or the pseudogene TRBV3-2) with TRBJ2-5; D might be TRBD2 (6 bases). CDR3 size: 14 residues. V lost 1 base to trimming and J lost 3 bases, with 9 bases between them. Germline CDR1 and CDR2: LGHDT and YNNKEL (reference sequence).

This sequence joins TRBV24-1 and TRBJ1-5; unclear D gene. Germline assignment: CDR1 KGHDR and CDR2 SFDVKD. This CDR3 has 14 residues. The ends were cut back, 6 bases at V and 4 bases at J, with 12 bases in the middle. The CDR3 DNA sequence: TGTGCCACCAGTATTGGAGCAGAGAATCAGCCCCAGCATTTT. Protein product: CATSIGAENQPQHF.

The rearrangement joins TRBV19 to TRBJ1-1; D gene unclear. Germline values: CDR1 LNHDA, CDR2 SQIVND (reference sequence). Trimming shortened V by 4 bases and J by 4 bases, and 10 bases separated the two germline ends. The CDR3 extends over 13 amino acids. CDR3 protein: CASSTRRSTEAFF. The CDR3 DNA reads TGTGCCAGTAGTACCCGTAGAAGCACTGAAGCTTTCTTT.

DNA of the CDR3: TGTGCCAGCACGGTGGACGGTTACACCGGGGAGCTGTTTTTT. Its translation: CASTVDGYTGELFF. The chain recombines TRBV6-5 with TRBJ2-2; D unclear. The CDR3 has 14 amino acids. Trimming took off 7 bases at V and 3 bases at J, with 12 bases between the two ends. Germline CDR1 is MNHEY and CDR2 is SVGAGI.